This entry lists 25 T cell receptor beta chains sequenced from one sample in a study of cytomegalovirus exposure and HLA in healthy donors. 13 Jbeta primers and 60 Vbeta primers were used for the PCR. Profiled with immunoSEQ multiplex PCR; TCRdb holds only in-frame clones, not every one. This table holds about 110,000 clones, 70% to 80% found once. Material for sequencing was PBMCs. The receptors shown here come from a female donor in good health and CMV-seronegative.

V and J are TRBV5-1 and TRBJ2-4; a possible D gene is TRBD1 (5 bases). The CDR3 covers 14 residues. Trimming removed 3 bases from V and 5 bases from J, with 12 bases in between. Germline V gene lookup returns CDR1 SGHRS and CDR2 YFSETQ. CDR3 DNA sequence: TGCGCCAGCAGCTCGGTCCAGGGCGAAAACATTCAGTACTTC. Amino acids: CASSSVQGENIQYF.

This sequence joins TRBV19 and TRBJ2-1; D is unclear. Per germline, CDR1 LNHDA and CDR2 SQIVND (reference sequence). CDR3 length equals 11 residues. Deletions cut 5 bases from V and 15 bases from J, with 14 bases between. CDR3 loop: CASSGSLYPFF. DNA of the CDR3: TGTGCCAGTAGTGGTTCCCTATATCCGTTCTTC.

The chain uses TRBV7-8 and TRBJ2-2, with 8 bases that match TRBD2. Germline trimming cut 3 bases from V and 7 bases from J; bases unmatched to any gene: 13. The CDR3 loop spans 17 amino acids. Per germline, CDR1 SGHVS and CDR2 FQNEAQ. The CDR3 protein is CASSFSRGLGENGELFF. The CDR3 DNA is TGTGCCAGCAGCTTCTCTCGGGGACTAGGGGAAAACGGGGAGCTGTTTTTT.

This clone showed up just a few times. The sample carries other DNA sequences with the same CDR3. V is TRBV7-8 and J is TRBJ2-7; a weak D match, TRBD1 (5 bases). CDR1 is SGHVS, CDR2 FQNEAQ, per germline. The V end lost 2 bases, the J end lost 3 bases, and 5 bases lay between the germline ends. The CDR3 sequence is 12 residues long. CDR3: CASSLQGYEQYF. The CDR3 DNA sequence: TGTGCCAGCAGCTTACAGGGCTACGAGCAGTACTTC.

The CDR3 nucleotides read TGTGCCAGCAGTTTGCGTCTAGCGGGCGTGGGGACCCAGTACTTC. It encodes CASSLRLAGVGTQYF. The chain has TRBV28 and TRBJ2-5, with 8 positions matching TRBD2. The CDR3 sequence is 15 residues long. CDR1 is MDHEN, CDR2 SYDVKM, per germline. Trimming cost V 3 bases and J 7 bases; bases outside gene matches: 10.

Remarks on this clone: Other DNA sequences in the sample encode the same CDR3. The V gene is TRBV27, the J gene TRBJ2-7; D is uncertain. This CDR3 is built from 13 residues. Trimming took 2 bases from V and 1 from J, leaving 6 bases between them. Germline CDR1 is MNHEY and CDR2 is SMNVEV (reference sequence). CDR3 loop: CASSLGRSYEQYF. The CDR3, as DNA: TGTGCCAGCAGTTTAGGCAGGTCCTACGAGCAGTACTTC.

V and J are TRBV14 and TRBJ2-3; D remains ambiguous. Germline V lookup: CDR1 SGHDN, CDR2 FVKESK. The CDR3 has 15 residues. With 0 bases removed from V and 2 bases from J, the gap between germline ends came to 9 bases. The CDR3 DNA reads TGTGCCAGCAGCCAAGATAGCCCCGCCACAGATACGCAGTATTTT. It is translated as CASSQDSPATDTQYF.

The chain carries TRBV10-3 and TRBJ1-1; the match to TRBD1 covers 10 bases. The CDR3 spans 14 residues. V lost 3 bases to trimming and J lost 4 bases; unmatched junction nucleotides: 2. Germline values: CDR1 ENHRY, CDR2 SYGVKD. The CDR3: CAISEWTGGTEAFF. The CDR3 DNA reads as TGTGCCATCAGTGAATGGACAGGGGGCACTGAAGCTTTCTTT.

This clone was counted ten times or more. The J gene is TRBJ1-2, the V gene TRBV19, with TRBD1 matching 7 bases. Germline V CDR1 and CDR2: LNHDA, SQIVND (reference sequence). This CDR3 spans 13 amino acids. Germline trimming cut 7 bases from V and 7 bases from J; bases unmatched to any gene: 9. CDR3 in DNA: TGTGCCAGTACTCCCACAGGGGTTACTGGCTACACCTTC. Protein: CASTPTGVTGYTF.

The chain combines TRBV7-8 with TRBJ1-4, with 9 bases identical to TRBD1. The CDR3 is 14 amino acids. V shed 5 bases, J shed 8 bases, and the junction held 6 bases outside the gene matches. CDR1 SGHVS and CDR2 FQNEAQ come from the germline V gene. Here the CDR3 DNA reads TGTGCCAGCAGCCGGGACAGGGCTTGGGAAAAACTGTTTTTT. Translating it yields CASSRDRAWEKLFF.

This clone was detected once. The sample contains more than one DNA sequence encoding this CDR3. This chain joins TRBV6-5 and TRBJ2-7; D gene uncertain. V gave up 0 bases and J gave up 3 bases, with 6 bases separating them. The V gene's germline CDR1 is MNHEY and CDR2 SVGAGI. The CDR3 has 13 residues. The CDR3 reads CASSYSRSYEQYF. The CDR3 DNA reads TGTGCCAGCAGTTACTCGAGGAGCTACGAGCAGTACTTC.

This clone has a handful of counts. This CDR3 is CASSEIRGNTGELFF. CDR3 bases: TGTGCCAGCAGTGAAATCCGGGGGAACACCGGGGAGCTGTTTTTT. V is TRBV2 and J is TRBJ2-2; D may be TRBD2 (5 bases). The length of the CDR3 is 15 residues. CDR1 and CDR2 (germline): SNHLY, FYNNEI. The germline V and J ends were trimmed by 2 bases and 1 base, with 8 bases remaining between them.

This clone was detected a few times. The gene calls are TRBV5-5 and TRBJ1-1; no clear D gene. With 4 bases removed from V and 1 base from J, the gap between germline ends came to 11 bases. The CDR3 has 14 residues. Germline-derived CDR1 and CDR2 are SGHKS and YYEKEE (reference sequence). In nucleotides, the CDR3 is TGTGCCAGCAGCGCCTCCAGGAAGAACACTGAAGCTTTCTTT. It is translated as CASSASRKNTEAFF.

The rearrangement links TRBV19 to TRBJ1-1, with D unresolved. The germline V gene encodes CDR1 LNHDA and CDR2 SQIVND (reference sequence). The CDR3 covers 12 residues. The V and J ends lost 5 bases and 2 bases respectively, with 6 bases between them. The CDR3 loop is CASSQFNTEAFF. CDR3 nucleotide sequence: TGTGCCAGTAGTCAATTCAACACTGAAGCTTTCTTT.

This chain connects TRBV27 to TRBJ2-7; tentatively, D is TRBD2 (5 bases). Trimming stripped 3 bases from V and 2 bases from J, with 11 bases between. Germline V gives CDR1 MNHEY, CDR2 SMNVEV (reference sequence). The CDR3 runs 14 residues. The CDR3 DNA sequence: TGTGCCAGCAGTTTTGCTGGGAGAACCTACGAGCAGTACTTC. Its protein product is CASSFAGRTYEQYF.

This chain joins TRBV7-8 and TRBJ2-5, with 7 bases matching TRBD1. TRBJ2-7 explains the end of the DNA better; the J call may be wrong. Looked up from germline, CDR1 is SGHVS and CDR2 is FQNEAQ. This CDR3 comprises 15 residues. CDR3 protein: CASRLGPGQNYEQYF. The CDR3, as DNA: TGTGCCAGCAGACTTGGTCCGGGACAGAACTACGAGCAGTACTTC.

The rearrangement uses TRBV28 and TRBJ1-1; 7 positions match TRBD1. J gave up 1 base and V 7 bases, and 9 bases lay outside the gene matches. This CDR3 has 15 amino acids. Looked up from germline, CDR1 is MDHEN and CDR2 is SYDVKM. CDR3 in DNA: TGTGCCAGCATTTACAGGGGAGGCGGGAACACTGAAGCTTTCTTT. Translating it yields CASIYRGGGNTEAFF.

This chain connects TRBV14 to TRBJ2-5; possibly TRBD2 for D (6 bases). The end of the DNA is better explained by TRBJ2-7, so the J call may be wrong. The CDR3 has 15 amino acids. The germline V gene encodes CDR1 SGHDN and CDR2 FVKESK. The CDR3 sequence: CASSQGVGLQYEQYF. CDR3 DNA: TGTGCCAGCAGCCAAGGTGTGGGACTTCAATACGAGCAGTACTTC.

The chain combines TRBV20-1 with TRBJ1-2; TRBD1 is a possible D gene (5 bases). There are 11 residues in the CDR3. V lost 4 bases, J lost 4 bases, and 7 bases lay in between. Germline V CDR1 and CDR2: DFQATT, SNEGSKA (reference sequence). CDR3 DNA sequence: TGCAGTGCTACGACAGCCTATGGCTACACCTTC. This gives the protein CSATTAYGYTF.

This chain links TRBV11-3 with TRBJ2-5; 9 bases match TRBD2. This CDR3 is 16 amino acids long. Germline CDR1 reads SGHNT; CDR2 reads YENEEA. The V segment lost 1 base and the J segment 4 bases; nucleotides outside the gene matches: 7. CDR3 DNA sequence: TGTGCCAGCAGCTTAGGGGGCGGGAGGGCCCGAGAGACCCAGTACTTC. This codes for CASSLGGGRARETQYF.

This sequence joins TRBV9 and TRBJ2-3; D gene ambiguous. Per germline, CDR1 SGDLS and CDR2 YYNGEE. V lost 0 bases, J lost 4 bases, and 9 bases lay in between. The CDR3 loop spans 14 amino acids. CDR3 protein: CASSVGSVADTQYF. DNA for the CDR3: TGTGCCAGCAGCGTAGGCAGCGTCGCAGATACGCAGTATTTT.

A few counts support this clone. The chain uses TRBV7-2 and TRBJ1-4, with unresolved D. CDR1 and CDR2 (germline): SGHTA, FQGNSA. CDR3 length: 14 amino acids. The ends were cut back, 3 bases at V and 6 bases at J, with 11 bases in the middle. The CDR3: CASSFSGGDEKLFF. CDR3 coding DNA: TGTGCCAGCAGCTTTTCTGGAGGAGATGAAAAACTGTTTTTT. Supplemented by reference TRBV7-2 and TRBJ1-4, the full variable domain reads GAGVSQSPSNKVTEKGKDVELRCDPISGHTALYWYRQSLGQGLEFLIYFQGNSAPDKSGLPSDRFSAERTGGSVSTLTIQRTQQEDSAVYLCASSFSGGDEKLFFGSGTQLSVL.

This clone was observed a handful of times. This chain joins TRBV4-1 and TRBJ2-1, with D uncertain. V lost 1 base and J lost 10, with 8 bases in between. The CDR3 runs 12 residues. Germline assignment: CDR1 MGHRA and CDR2 YSYEKL. This CDR3 reads CASSQARGEQFF. The CDR3 bases are TGCGCCAGCAGCCAAGCGCGCGGAGAGCAGTTCTTC.

The table lists this clone with a count of one. The chain employs TRBV5-6 and TRBJ2-6; D gene uncertain. The CDR3 spans 14 residues. V gave up 0 bases and J gave up 12 bases, with 13 bases separating them. Looked up from germline, CDR1 is SGHDT and CDR2 is YYEEEE. CDR3 DNA: TGTGCCAGCAGCTTGGAGCGCGAGATAGTCGTCCTGACTTTC. Protein sequence: CASSLEREIVVLTF.

CDR3 protein: CASSQHSGETQYF. CDR3 DNA sequence: TGTGCCAGCAGCCAACACAGCGGGGAGACCCAGTACTTC. The V and J genes are TRBV16 and TRBJ2-5, with D possibly being TRBD2 (6 bases). The V end lost 2 bases, the J end lost 5 bases, and 9 bases lay between the germline ends. Per germline, CDR1 KGHSY and CDR2 FQNENV. This CDR3 has 13 amino acids. The whole variable domain, filled in from reference TRBV16 and TRBJ2-5, reads GEEVAQTPKHLVRGEGQKAKLYCAPIKGHSYVFWYQQVLKNEFKFLISFQNENVFDETGMPKERFSAKCLPNSPCSLEIQATKLEDSAVYFCASSQHSGETQYFGPGTRLLVL.